This T cell receptor beta chain was recovered during a study of shared clonotypes between healthy human individuals. Study-level results: Collection of samples was limited to blood; tissue repertoires likely differ.

Naive CD8 isolation took CD45RO-negative cells positively selected for CCR7 and excluded terminally differentiated effector memory CD45RA+ cells. Replicate PCRs run on sorted subsets employed approximately 200 ng DNA, tens of thousands of T cell genomes. This table comes from immunoSEQ multiplex PCR, and its TCRdb copy is limited to in-frame clones, with some not included. There are hundreds of thousands of clones in the sample; approximately 96% occur only once, and over 0.09% lies in the top ten. For this clone: The target antigen is unknown.

Deletions cut 5 bases from V and 0 bases from J, with 12 bases between. Germline lookup yields CDR1 SEHNR and CDR2 FQNEAQ (reference sequence). The CDR3 sequence is 15 residues long. The chain couples TRBV7-9 to TRBJ2-3; D remains unclear. Source material: naive CD8+ T cells sorted from blood. The sequence derives from a woman aged 25 to 45 in good health. Written as DNA, the CDR3 is TGTGCCAGCAGCCTCGGCGGAAAAAGCACAGATACGCAGTATTTT. Protein product: CASSLGGKSTDTQYF.